Here is one TCR beta chain with its context. The protocol was immunoSEQ multiplex PCR, while the TCRdb copy is restricted to in-frame clones and leaves out a portion. The profile shows 50,000 to 65,000 clones, around 93% of them singletons. The CDR3 covers 13 residues. V dropped 8 bases and J dropped 0; count of bases not matched to a gene: 2. Germline loops: CDR1 SEHNR, CDR2 FQNEAQ (reference sequence). These data originate in a study of T cell changes during pregnancy in multiple sclerosis. Sequenced material: CD4+ T cells from peripheral blood mononuclear cells, taken in the first trimester of pregnancy. The chain recombines TRBV7-9 with TRBJ2-5, with TRBD1 matching 8 bases. This TCR derives from a female donor with multiple sclerosis, enrolled in a pregnancy study. The CDR3 DNA sequence: TGTGCCAGCCGACAGGGGAACCAAGAGACCCAGTACTTC. Its translation: CASRQGNQETQYF.